This entry features one T cell receptor (beta chain) sequence. Original analysis: Estimation of nucleated cell counts relied on the amplification of reference gene primers. Sequencing used immunoSEQ multiplex PCR; TCRdb keeps in-frame clones, though not all of them. V and J calls and clone size are those listed in that table; D and trimming were worked out from the DNA. The sample includes approximately 300,000 clones, about 89% seen only once; the top ten take under 7.5%. This record belongs to a study of blood T cell repertoires in COVID-19. Study-wide context: COVID-19 samples, acute and convalescent, were from the United States, Italy and Spain. T cells, B-cell-depleted T cells, or PBMCs supplied cDNA or gDNA.

V was clipped by 1 base and J by 7 bases; unmatched bases: 3. The CDR3 runs 14 residues. Germline loops: CDR1 SGHVS, CDR2 FQNEAQ. This sequence joins TRBV7-8 and TRBJ1-2; TRBD1 matches 10 bases. The receptor comes from a man in his late teens or twenties who had recovered from COVID-19. Sequenced input: peripheral blood. Here the CDR3 DNA reads TGTGCCAGCAGCTTAGGGACAGGGGGAAGTGGCTACACCTTC. Residues: CASSLGTGGSGYTF.